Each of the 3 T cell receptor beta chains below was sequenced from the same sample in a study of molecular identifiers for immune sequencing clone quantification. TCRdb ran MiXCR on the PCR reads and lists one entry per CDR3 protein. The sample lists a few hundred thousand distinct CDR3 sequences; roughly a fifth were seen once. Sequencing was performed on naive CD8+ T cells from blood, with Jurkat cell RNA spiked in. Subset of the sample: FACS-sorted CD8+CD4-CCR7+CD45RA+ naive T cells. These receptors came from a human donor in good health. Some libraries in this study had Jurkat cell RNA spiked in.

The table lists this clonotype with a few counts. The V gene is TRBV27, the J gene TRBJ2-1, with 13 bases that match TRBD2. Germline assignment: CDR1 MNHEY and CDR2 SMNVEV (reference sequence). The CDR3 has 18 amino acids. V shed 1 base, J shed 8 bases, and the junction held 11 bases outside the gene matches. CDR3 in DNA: TGTGCCAGCAGTTTATACCCCCCACTAGCGGGAGGGCCGGATGAGCAGTTCTTC. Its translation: CASSLYPPLAGGPDEQFF.

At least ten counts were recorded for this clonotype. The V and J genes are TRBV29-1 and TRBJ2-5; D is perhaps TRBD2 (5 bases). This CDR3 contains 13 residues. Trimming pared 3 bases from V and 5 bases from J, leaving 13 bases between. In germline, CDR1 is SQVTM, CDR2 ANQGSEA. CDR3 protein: CSVEVPGWETQYF. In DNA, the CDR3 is TGCAGCGTTGAGGTTCCGGGGTGGGAGACCCAGTACTTC.

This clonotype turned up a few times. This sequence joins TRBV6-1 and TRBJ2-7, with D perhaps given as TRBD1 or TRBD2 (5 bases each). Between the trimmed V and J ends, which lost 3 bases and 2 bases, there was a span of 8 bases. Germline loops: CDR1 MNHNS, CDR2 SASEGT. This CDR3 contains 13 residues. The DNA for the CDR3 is TGTGCCAGCAGTGATCTGGGGGCCTACGAGCAGTACTTC. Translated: CASSDLGAYEQYF.